This T cell receptor beta chain is drawn from a study of blood T cells in healthy people across ages. This clonotype came up many times. The use of a sample-barcoded 5' primer and a J-beta primer mix characterized a second PCR of about 7 to 12 cycles. TCRdb fed the 5' RACE reads into MiXCR, producing one record per CDR3 protein. The sample holds 1.5 million to 2 million distinct CDR3 sequences, more than 35% seen once. In germline, CDR1 is MGHRA, CDR2 YSYEKL. J lost 2 bases, V lost 3 bases, and 12 bases had no gene match. The CDR3 contains 17 residues. The sample taken for sequencing was blood. The chain recombines TRBV4-1 with TRBJ2-5; 7 positions match TRBD1. The TCR originated in a human donor in good health. The CDR3 sequence: CASSQGPLSGQQETQYF. The CDR3 region has the DNA TGCGCCAGCAGCCAGGGACCGCTGTCGGGACAGCAAGAGACCCAGTACTTC.